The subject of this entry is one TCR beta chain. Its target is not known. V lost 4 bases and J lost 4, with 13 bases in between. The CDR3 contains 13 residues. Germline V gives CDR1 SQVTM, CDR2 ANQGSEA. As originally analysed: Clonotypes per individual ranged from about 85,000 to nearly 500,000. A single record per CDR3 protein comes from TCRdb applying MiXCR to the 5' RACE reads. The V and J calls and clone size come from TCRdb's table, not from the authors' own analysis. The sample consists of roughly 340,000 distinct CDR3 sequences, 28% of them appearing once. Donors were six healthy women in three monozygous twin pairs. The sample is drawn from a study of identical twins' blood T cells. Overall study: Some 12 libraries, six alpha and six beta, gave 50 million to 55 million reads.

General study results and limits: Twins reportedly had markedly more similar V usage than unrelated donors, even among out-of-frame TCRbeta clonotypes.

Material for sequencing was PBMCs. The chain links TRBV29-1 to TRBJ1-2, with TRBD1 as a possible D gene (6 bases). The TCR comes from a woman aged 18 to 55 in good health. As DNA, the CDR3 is TGCAGCGTTGGGACCGGCAGGGGCTATGGCTACACCTTC. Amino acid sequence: CSVGTGRGYGYTF.